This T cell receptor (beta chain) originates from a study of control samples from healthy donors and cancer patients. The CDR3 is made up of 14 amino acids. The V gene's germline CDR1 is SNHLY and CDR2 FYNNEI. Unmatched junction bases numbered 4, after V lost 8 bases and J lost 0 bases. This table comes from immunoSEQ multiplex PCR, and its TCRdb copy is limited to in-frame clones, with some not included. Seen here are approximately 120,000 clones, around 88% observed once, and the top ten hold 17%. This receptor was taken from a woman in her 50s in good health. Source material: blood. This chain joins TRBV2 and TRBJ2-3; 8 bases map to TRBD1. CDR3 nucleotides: TGTGCCAGCTCAGGGGGCTGGAGCACAGATACGCAGTATTTT. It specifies CASSGGWSTDTQYF.